Listed below are T cell receptor beta chains from one sample, sequenced in a study of technical replicates of blood from a handful of donors. The repertoire was sequenced with immunoSEQ multiplex PCR; TCRdb's copy has only in-frame clones and lacks some. The sample has tens of thousands of clones, more than 85% seen once. Sequenced sample: T cells isolated from PBMCs. These TCRs come from a human donor in good health. The CDR3 runs from the conserved cysteine through the conserved F or W. The D gene is left open where the match is weak. Only part of the rows carry a size: once, few, many, or a class if the clone is expanded.

clone_size: -; v_call: TRBV27; d_call: -; j_call: TRBJ1-5; cdr3_aa: CASSLSRGSNQPQHF; cdr3_nt: TGTGCCAGCAGTTTATCAAGGGGTAGCAATCAGCCCCAGCATTTT
clone_size: -; v_call: TRBV10-3; d_call: -; j_call: TRBJ1-1; cdr3_aa: CAISLTGLNTEAFF; cdr3_nt: TGTGCCATCAGCCTGACAGGCCTGAACACTGAAGCTTTCTTT
clone_size: -; v_call: TRBV9; d_call: -; j_call: TRBJ1-2; cdr3_aa: CASSGSPGFYGYTF; cdr3_nt: TGTGCCAGCAGCGGGTCCCCAGGGTTCTATGGCTACACCTTC
clone_size: -; v_call: TRBV9; d_call: -; j_call: TRBJ2-2; cdr3_aa: CASSVDSPNTGELFF; cdr3_nt: TGTGCCAGCAGCGTAGATTCTCCGAACACCGGGGAGCTGTTTTTT
clone_size: -; v_call: TRBV30; d_call: -; j_call: TRBJ1-2; cdr3_aa: CAFGVGGYTF; cdr3_nt: TGTGCCTTCGGGGTTGGGGGCTACACCTTC
clone_size: -; v_call: TRBV9; d_call: TRBD2; j_call: TRBJ2-2; cdr3_aa: CASSVDAGGSTGELFF; cdr3_nt: TGTGCCAGCAGCGTAGATGCGGGAGGAAGCACCGGGGAGCTGTTTTTT
clone_size: -; v_call: TRBV7-9; d_call: TRBD1; j_call: TRBJ2-7; cdr3_aa: CASSLGSRDRGPEQYF; cdr3_nt: TGTGCCAGCAGCTTAGGCTCCCGGGACAGGGGCCCCGAGCAGTACTTC
clone_size: -; v_call: TRBV27; d_call: TRBD1; j_call: TRBJ1-5; cdr3_aa: CASRPRDRGNNQPQHF; cdr3_nt: TGTGCCAGCAGACCCCGGGACAGGGGAAACAATCAGCCCCAGCATTTT
clone_size: -; v_call: TRBV4-3; d_call: -; j_call: TRBJ2-2; cdr3_aa: CASSQEVAANTGELFF; cdr3_nt: TGCGCCAGCAGCCAAGAAGTTGCAGCGAACACCGGGGAGCTGTTTTTT
clone_size: -; v_call: TRBV19; d_call: -; j_call: TRBJ1-5; cdr3_aa: CASSIGQYSNQPQHF; cdr3_nt: TGTGCCAGTAGTATAGGACAATATAGCAATCAGCCCCAGCATTTT
clone_size: -; v_call: TRBV25-1; d_call: -; j_call: TRBJ2-2; cdr3_aa: CASSELEENTGELFF; cdr3_nt: TGTGCCAGCAGTGAATTGGAGGAGAACACCGGGGAGCTGTTTTTT
clone_size: -; v_call: TRBV2; d_call: -; j_call: TRBJ2-7; cdr3_aa: CASSFTRNEQYF; cdr3_nt: TGTGCCAGCAGCTTCACTAGAAACGAGCAGTACTTC
clone_size: -; v_call: TRBV19; d_call: TRBD2; j_call: TRBJ2-1; cdr3_aa: CASSQLAGTYNEQFF; cdr3_nt: TGTGCCAGTAGTCAGCTAGCGGGGACCTACAATGAGCAGTTCTTC
clone_size: few; v_call: TRBV4-1; d_call: -; j_call: TRBJ1-5; cdr3_aa: CASSQDLRVQHF; cdr3_nt: TGCGCCAGCAGCCAAGATCTTCGGGTCCAGCATTTT
clone_size: once; v_call: TRBV27; d_call: -; j_call: TRBJ1-2; cdr3_aa: CASSPRLYYGYTF; cdr3_nt: TGTGCCAGCAGTCCTAGACTTTACTATGGCTACACCTTC
clone_size: -; v_call: TRBV27; d_call: -; j_call: TRBJ2-2; cdr3_aa: CASSFSGKDTGELFF; cdr3_nt: TGTGCCAGCAGTTTCTCGGGAAAGGACACCGGGGAGCTGTTTTTT
clone_size: -; v_call: TRBV28; d_call: TRBD2; j_call: TRBJ2-1; cdr3_aa: CASSFGTRVYNEQFF; cdr3_nt: TGTGCCAGCAGTTTCGGGACTAGAGTCTACAATGAGCAGTTCTTC
clone_size: once; v_call: TRBV2; d_call: -; j_call: TRBJ1-1; cdr3_aa: CASSDEGLGNTEAFF; cdr3_nt: TGTGCCAGCAGTGATGAGGGATTGGGAAATACTGAAGCTTTCTTT
clone_size: once; v_call: TRBV7-2; d_call: TRBD2; j_call: TRBJ2-7; cdr3_aa: CASSLTAGGPSYEQYF; cdr3_nt: TGTGCCAGCAGCTTAACGGCGGGAGGCCCCTCCTACGAGCAGTACTTC
clone_size: -; v_call: TRBV29-1; d_call: TRBD1; j_call: TRBJ2-1; cdr3_aa: CSVHRTGAYEQFF; cdr3_nt: TGCAGCGTACACAGGACAGGGGCTTATGAGCAGTTCTTC
clone_size: -; v_call: TRBV14; d_call: -; j_call: TRBJ1-5; cdr3_aa: CASSKNRDTTSNQPQHF; cdr3_nt: TGTGCCAGCAGCAAAAACCGGGACACAACTAGCAATCAGCCCCAGCATTTT
clone_size: -; v_call: TRBV4-3; d_call: -; j_call: TRBJ2-5; cdr3_aa: CASSQNSPGETQYF; cdr3_nt: TGCGCCAGCAGCCAAAATTCCCCCGGGGAGACCCAGTACTTC
clone_size: -; v_call: TRBV11-3; d_call: TRBD2; j_call: TRBJ2-7; cdr3_aa: CASSQRLLAGGPPGEQYF; cdr3_nt: TGTGCCAGCAGCCAACGCCTTCTAGCGGGAGGGCCCCCGGGCGAGCAGTACTTC
clone_size: -; v_call: TRBV7-6; d_call: -; j_call: TRBJ2-1; cdr3_aa: CASSLPERGEQFF; cdr3_nt: TGTGCCAGCAGCTTACCCGAAAGGGGTGAGCAGTTCTTC
clone_size: -; v_call: TRBV2; d_call: TRBD1; j_call: TRBJ2-7; cdr3_aa: CASRQGQYEQYF; cdr3_nt: TGTGCCAGCCGCCAGGGACAGTACGAGCAGTACTTC
clone_size: -; v_call: TRBV28; d_call: -; j_call: TRBJ2-7; cdr3_aa: CASSPQPLVSSYEQYF; cdr3_nt: TGTGCCAGCAGTCCCCAGCCACTAGTCAGCTCCTACGAGCAGTACTTC
clone_size: -; v_call: TRBV9; d_call: TRBD1; j_call: TRBJ1-4; cdr3_aa: CASSAGTGRDEKLFF; cdr3_nt: TGTGCCAGCAGCGCAGGGACAGGGAGGGATGAAAAACTGTTTTTT
clone_size: -; v_call: TRBV29-1; d_call: TRBD1; j_call: TRBJ1-1; cdr3_aa: CSATPGTGSMNTEAFF; cdr3_nt: TGCAGCGCAACTCCCGGGACAGGTTCCATGAACACTGAAGCTTTCTTT
clone_size: -; v_call: TRBV30; d_call: -; j_call: TRBJ1-5; cdr3_aa: CAWGTLRNNQPQHF; cdr3_nt: TGTGCCTGGGGGACACTCAGAAACAATCAGCCCCAGCATTTT
clone_size: -; v_call: TRBV4-2; d_call: -; j_call: TRBJ1-1; cdr3_aa: CASSQGRGAFF; cdr3_nt: TGTGCCAGCAGCCAAGGGAGGGGAGCTTTCTTT
clone_size: once; v_call: TRBV2; d_call: TRBD1; j_call: TRBJ2-7; cdr3_aa: CASSSGTGGYEQYF; cdr3_nt: TGTGCCAGCAGTTCCGGGACAGGGGGCTACGAGCAGTACTTC
clone_size: -; v_call: TRBV10-3; d_call: -; j_call: TRBJ2-7; cdr3_aa: CAISEATAYEQYF; cdr3_nt: TGTGCCATCAGTGAGGCTACAGCCTACGAGCAGTACTTC
clone_size: -; v_call: TRBV27; d_call: TRBD1; j_call: TRBJ2-7; cdr3_aa: CASSWGQGARYEQYF; cdr3_nt: TGTGCCAGCAGTTGGGGCCAGGGGGCAAGGTACGAGCAGTACTTC
clone_size: once; v_call: TRBV5-6; d_call: -; j_call: TRBJ1-3; cdr3_aa: CASSLFGGGPSSGNTIYF; cdr3_nt: TGTGCCAGCAGCTTGTTTGGGGGGGGTCCAAGCTCTGGAAACACCATATATTTT
clone_size: -; v_call: TRBV10-3; d_call: -; j_call: TRBJ2-7; cdr3_aa: CALGKTGEGEQYF; cdr3_nt: TGTGCCCTCGGAAAGACAGGGGAGGGCGAGCAGTACTTC
clone_size: -; v_call: TRBV19; d_call: -; j_call: TRBJ1-1; cdr3_aa: CASSIGARTEAFF; cdr3_nt: TGTGCCAGTAGTATAGGGGCAAGGACTGAAGCTTTCTTT
clone_size: -; v_call: TRBV10-1; d_call: TRBD1; j_call: TRBJ1-1; cdr3_aa: CASSESTRSGQGAIWMNTEAFF; cdr3_nt: TGCGCCAGCAGTGAGTCGACTCGGTCGGGACAGGGGGCGATTTGGATGAACACTGAAGCTTTCTTT
clone_size: -; v_call: TRBV11-3; d_call: TRBD2; j_call: TRBJ2-7; cdr3_aa: CASSLLGAGGDEQYF; cdr3_nt: TGTGCCAGCAGCTTATTAGGAGCGGGAGGAGACGAGCAGTACTTC
clone_size: -; v_call: TRBV9; d_call: -; j_call: TRBJ1-3; cdr3_aa: CASSVEGTSGNTIYF; cdr3_nt: TGTGCCAGCAGCGTAGAGGGGACTTCTGGAAACACCATATATTTT
clone_size: -; v_call: TRBV7-9; d_call: -; j_call: TRBJ1-5; cdr3_aa: CASSLEEGRGQPQHF; cdr3_nt: TGTGCCAGCAGCTTAGAAGAGGGCAGGGGACAGCCCCAGCATTTT
clone_size: -; v_call: TRBV27; d_call: TRBD1; j_call: TRBJ1-2; cdr3_aa: CASSPAGTGLYGYTF; cdr3_nt: TGTGCCAGCAGTCCCGCAGGGACAGGGCTTTATGGCTACACCTTC
clone_size: -; v_call: TRBV7-9; d_call: TRBD1; j_call: TRBJ1-2; cdr3_aa: CASSPQGGNNYGYTF; cdr3_nt: TGTGCCAGCAGCCCGCAGGGGGGTAATAACTATGGCTACACCTTC
clone_size: -; v_call: TRBV11-2; d_call: TRBD1; j_call: TRBJ1-2; cdr3_aa: CASSADRESYGYTF; cdr3_nt: TGTGCCAGCAGCGCGGACAGGGAATCCTATGGCTACACCTTC
clone_size: -; v_call: TRBV7-9; d_call: -; j_call: TRBJ1-5; cdr3_aa: CASSLDQGHNQPQHF; cdr3_nt: TGTGCCAGCAGCTTGGATCAGGGGCACAATCAGCCCCAGCATTTT
clone_size: -; v_call: TRBV9; d_call: -; j_call: TRBJ1-4; cdr3_aa: CASSVGENNDEKLFF; cdr3_nt: TGTGCCAGCAGCGTAGGTGAGAATAACGATGAAAAACTGTTTTTT
clone_size: -; v_call: TRBV28; d_call: TRBD2; j_call: TRBJ2-3; cdr3_aa: CASSVPTLAGDSQFRYTDTQYF; cdr3_nt: TGTGCCAGCAGTGTACCGACCCTAGCGGGAGATTCCCAATTTCGTTACACAGATACGCAGTATTTT